The 31 T cell receptor beta chains listed next were all sequenced from one sample in a study of beta chain features in type 1 diabetes. Whole-study results and caveats: Moderately but significantly shorter TCRB CDR3s were found in Type 1 diabetes patients in all four CD4+ subsets.

Every isolated RNA sample was fully reverse transcribed, so sequencing captured expressed TCRB transcripts. The protocol was immunoSEQ multiplex PCR, while the TCRdb copy is restricted to in-frame clones and leaves out a portion. The profile shows approximately 250,000 clones, around 15% of them singletons. For these TCRs, the target antigens are not known. Sample: naive CD4+ T cells from blood. The source of these receptors is a man aged 25 to 40 with type 1 diabetes.

V gene TRBV29-1 combines with J gene TRBJ2-7; TRBD1 matches at 8 bases. Germline CDR1 is SQVTM and CDR2 is ANQGSEA. With V trimmed by 4 bases and J by 10 bases, 12 bases remained unmatched. The CDR3 covers 13 residues. The CDR3 reads CSVGGQAQAKQYF. The CDR3 DNA reads TGCAGCGTTGGGGGACAGGCCCAAGCAAAACAGTACTTC.

This clone was observed a handful of times. The chain joins TRBV29-1 to TRBJ2-1; the match to TRBD2 covers 11 bases. This CDR3 is 14 amino acids long. Germline V CDR1 and CDR2: SQVTM, ANQGSEA. The trim removed 6 bases at V and 4 bases at J, leaving 5 bases unmatched. The CDR3: CSVARTSGYNEQFF. CDR3 bases: TGCAGCGTAGCGCGGACTAGCGGGTACAATGAGCAGTTCTTC.

V is TRBV28 and J is TRBJ2-1; D is perhaps TRBD2 (5 bases). Trimming shortened V by 2 bases and J by 10 bases, and 12 bases separated the two germline ends. Germline V gene lookup returns CDR1 MDHEN and CDR2 SYDVKM. This CDR3 comprises 13 residues. CDR3 nucleotides: TGTGCCAGCAGTTTACCTTCCGCGGGCGAGCAGTTCTTC. It specifies CASSLPSAGEQFF. Drawing the rest from reference TRBV28 and TRBJ2-1, the complete variable domain is DVKVTQSSRYLVKRTGEKVFLECVQDMDHENMFWYRQDPGLGLRLIYFSYDVKMKEKGDIPEGYSVSREKKERFSLILESASTNQTSMYLCASSLPSAGEQFFGPGTRLTVL.

V and J are TRBV9 and TRBJ2-7, with 7 positions matching TRBD1. Germline values: CDR1 SGDLS, CDR2 YYNGEE. V shed 4 bases, J shed 1 base, and the junction held 5 bases outside the gene matches. The CDR3 length is 14 residues. CDR3 amino acids: CASSYGQESYEQYF. CDR3 coding DNA: TGTGCCAGCAGCTACGGACAGGAGTCCTACGAGCAGTACTTC. Combining the CDR3 with reference TRBV9 and TRBJ2-7 gives the whole variable domain DSGVTQTPKHLITATGQRVTLRCSPRSGDLSVYWYQQSLDQGLQFLIQYYNGEERAKGNILERFSAQQFPDLHSELNLSSLELGDSALYFCASSYGQESYEQYFGPGTRLTVT.

This chain uses TRBV7-9 with TRBJ1-3, with D maybe TRBD1 (5 bases). The CDR3 contains 14 residues. Germline lookup yields CDR1 SEHNR and CDR2 FQNEAQ (reference sequence). Trimming stripped 1 base from V and 1 base from J, with 5 bases between. CDR3 loop: CASSLEGSGNTIYF. For the CDR3, the DNA is TGTGCCAGCAGCTTAGAGGGGTCTGGAAACACCATATATTTT.

This rearrangement joins TRBV29-1 to TRBJ2-7; possibly TRBD1 or TRBD2 for D (6 bases each). CDR3 size: 13 residues. Trimming removed 3 bases from V and 2 bases from J, with 11 bases in between. Germline V gives CDR1 SQVTM, CDR2 ANQGSEA. The CDR3 DNA is TGCAGCGTTGACTCGGGGGCAACCTACGAGCAGTACTTC. Translation gives CSVDSGATYEQYF.

This chain uses TRBV30 with TRBJ2-7; D is uncertain. Germline assignment: CDR1 GTSNPN and CDR2 SVGIG (reference sequence). Trimming removed 4 bases from V and 7 bases from J, with 8 bases in between. CDR3 length: 10 residues. The CDR3 sequence: CAWTGKEQYF. The CDR3, as DNA: TGTGCCTGGACAGGAAAAGAGCAGTACTTC. Full variable domain (missing parts from reference TRBV30 and TRBJ2-7): SQTIHQWPATLVQPVGSPLSLECTVEGTSNPNLYWYRQAAGRGLQLLFYSVGIGQISSEVPQNLSASRPQDRQFILSSKKLLLSDSGFYLCAWTGKEQYFGPGTRLTVT.

The rearrangement uses TRBV7-8 and TRBJ2-2; D is undetermined. The CDR3 covers 14 residues. V lost 5 bases and J 5 bases, leaving 12 bases between the germline ends. Germline V lookup: CDR1 SGHVS, CDR2 FQNEAQ. The CDR3 DNA follows: TGTGCCAGCAGCCCTAGGCAGAGAACCGGGGAGCTGTTTTTT. Its protein product is CASSPRQRTGELFF. Complete variable domain (other parts from reference TRBV7-8 and TRBJ2-2): GAGVSQSPRYKVAKRGQDVALRCDPISGHVSLFWYQQALGQGPEFLTYFQNEAQLDKSGLPSDRFFAERPEGSVSTLKIQRTQQEDSAVYLCASSPRQRTGELFFGEGSRLTVL.

J is TRBJ1-4 and V is TRBV28; the D is unclear. The CDR3 runs to 12 residues. Trimming took 4 bases from V and 7 from J, leaving 7 bases between them. CDR1 is MDHEN and CDR2 is SYDVKM in the germline V gene. The CDR3 loop reads CASSSPGEKLFF. CDR3 DNA sequence: TGTGCCAGCAGTTCCCCGGGTGAAAAACTGTTTTTT.

This clone has only a few counts. The V call is TRBV28, the J call TRBJ2-7; 13 bases are shared with TRBD2. The germline V gene has CDR1 MDHEN and CDR2 SYDVKM. V gave up 6 bases and J gave up 5 bases; unmatched junction bases: 4. CDR3 size: 14 residues. This CDR3 reads CASRGTSGDHEQYF. The CDR3 bases are TGTGCCAGCAGAGGGACTAGCGGGGATCACGAGCAGTACTTC.

The V gene is TRBV29-1, the J gene TRBJ2-1; 10 bases align to TRBD2. In germline, CDR1 is SQVTM, CDR2 ANQGSEA. CDR3 length: 14 residues. V trimming: 1 base; J trimming: 5 bases; junction bases outside the gene matches: 2. The CDR3 sequence: CSVEGTSGNNEQFF. CDR3 sequence (DNA): TGCAGCGTTGAAGGGACTAGCGGAAACAATGAGCAGTTCTTC.

This chain joins TRBV29-1 and TRBJ2-3, with no clear D. Trimming took off 4 bases at V and 2 bases at J, with 4 bases between the two ends. This CDR3 spans 11 amino acids. CDR1 is SQVTM, CDR2 ANQGSEA, per germline. The CDR3 nucleotides read TGCAGCGTTGTTGTCACAGATACGCAGTATTTT. It codes for CSVVVTDTQYF.

This clone occurred a few times. The chain recombines TRBV27 with TRBJ2-1, with 10 bases matching TRBD1. V shed 9 bases, J shed 6 bases, and the junction held 11 bases outside the gene matches. This CDR3 has 15 residues. Germline V gene lookup returns CDR1 MNHEY and CDR2 SMNVEV (reference sequence). CDR3 coding DNA: TGTGCCAGTACCGCATTGGGACAGGGGATCAATGAGCAGTTCTTC. Amino acids: CASTALGQGINEQFF.

This clone has a handful of counts. The chain combines TRBV15 with TRBJ2-1; 11 nucleotides match TRBD1. CDR1 is LNHNV and CDR2 is YYDKDF in the germline V gene (reference sequence). CDR3 size: 16 residues. V lost 5 bases, J lost 3 bases, and 6 bases stayed unmatched. The CDR3 is CATSEGGTGGYNEQFF. As DNA, the CDR3 is TGTGCCACCAGCGAGGGCGGGACAGGGGGCTACAATGAGCAGTTCTTC.

In this sample, this clone turned up a few times. This rearrangement joins TRBV5-1 to TRBJ2-1; D is perhaps TRBD1 (5 bases). V lost 4 bases, J lost 12 bases, and 20 bases lay in between. Germline V gene lookup returns CDR1 SGHRS and CDR2 YFSETQ. The CDR3 is 14 residues long. CDR3: CASSPDSGSGGQFF. CDR3 nucleotide sequence: TGCGCCAGCAGCCCAGATTCAGGGTCCGGCGGGCAGTTCTTC.

This clone was picked up a small number of times. V usage is TRBV5-4 and J usage is TRBJ2-3, with 9 bases identical to TRBD2. This CDR3 has 14 amino acids. CDR1 is SGHNT and CDR2 is YYREEE in the germline V gene (reference sequence). Trimming cost V 4 bases and J 2 bases; bases outside gene matches: 2. In DNA form, the CDR3 reads TGTGCCAGCAGCATGGGACTAGCCACAGATACGCAGTATTTT. Amino acids: CASSMGLATDTQYF.

The chain recombines TRBV5-4 with TRBJ2-3, with 7 bases aligning to TRBD1. V dropped 2 bases and J dropped 6; count of bases not matched to a gene: 9. This CDR3 is 15 amino acids long. The germline gives CDR1 SGHNT, CDR2 YYREEE (reference sequence). This CDR3 is CASSFGQVFTDTQYF. The CDR3 nucleotides read TGTGCCAGCAGCTTCGGACAGGTCTTCACTGATACGCAGTATTTT.

The chain combines TRBV25-1 with TRBJ2-2; D ambiguous. This CDR3 is 16 amino acids long. Trimming pared 1 base from V and 4 bases from J, leaving 13 bases between. Germline V gene lookup returns CDR1 MGHDK and CDR2 SYGVNS. The CDR3 bases are TGTGCCAGCAGTGAATTGGTGACCCCGGGCACCGGGGAGCTGTTTTTT. It specifies CASSELVTPGTGELFF. The full variable domain, its missing parts supplied by reference TRBV25-1 and TRBJ2-2, is EADIYQTPRYLVIGTGKKITLECSQTMGHDKMYWYQQDPGMELHLIHYSYGVNSTEKGDLSSESTVSRIRTEHFPLTLESARPSHTSQYLCASSELVTPGTGELFFGEGSRLTVL.

The genes are TRBV4-2 and TRBJ1-5; D possibly corresponds to TRBD1 (6 bases). The ends were cut back, 2 bases at V and 5 bases at J, with 13 bases in the middle. The CDR3 extends over 15 amino acids. Germline V gene sequence: CDR1 LGHNA, CDR2 YNFKEQ. The DNA for the CDR3 is TGTGCCAGCAGCCAACCTGATTCAGGGGATCAGCCCCAGCATTTT. Translating gives CASSQPDSGDQPQHF.

This clone was counted between two and nine times. The chain has TRBV30 and TRBJ2-3; D is unresolved. V dropped 0 bases and J dropped 2 bases, with 9 bases sitting between them. The CDR3 contains 14 residues. Germline-derived CDR1 and CDR2 are GTSNPN and SVGIG (reference sequence). CDR3 nucleotides: TGTGCCTGGAGTGTATTGGATAACACAGATACGCAGTATTTT. Encoded protein: CAWSVLDNTDTQYF. Filled out from reference TRBV30 and TRBJ2-3, the complete variable domain reads SQTIHQWPATLVQPVGSPLSLECTVEGTSNPNLYWYRQAAGRGLQLLFYSVGIGQISSEVPQNLSASRPQDRQFILSSKKLLLSDSGFYLCAWSVLDNTDTQYFGPGTRLTVL.

This rearrangement joins TRBV6-5 to TRBJ2-1, with 16 nucleotides matching TRBD2. CDR3 length: 16 residues. In germline, CDR1 is MNHEY, CDR2 SVGAGI. V dropped 4 bases and J dropped 9; count of bases not matched to a gene: 6. The CDR3 sequence is CASSSTGTSGRGEQFF. CDR3 sequence (DNA): TGTGCCAGCAGTTCCACCGGGACTAGCGGGAGGGGTGAGCAGTTCTTC.

The gene calls are TRBV10-3 and TRBJ2-7; weak D call: TRBD1 (6 bases). Germline CDR1 is ENHRY and CDR2 is SYGVKD. This CDR3 is built from 12 residues. V lost 6 bases and J lost 12, with 18 bases in between. The CDR3: CAIRRDTRRPYF. DNA of the CDR3: TGTGCCATCAGGAGGGACACGCGAAGGCCGTACTTC.

The chain employs TRBV4-1 and TRBJ1-5; 7 nucleotides align to TRBD1. The CDR3 is 16 residues long. After removal of 4 bases from V and 4 bases from J, the junction contained 10 bases not matched to a gene. The germline V gene has CDR1 MGHRA and CDR2 YSYEKL. The CDR3 sequence: CASSRWTARGNQPQHF. The CDR3 bases are TGCGCCAGCAGCCGGTGGACGGCCAGGGGGAATCAGCCCCAGCATTTT.

The CDR3 is CSVPPRTELYGYTF. The CDR3 DNA follows: TGCAGCGTCCCTCCGCGGACAGAACTCTATGGCTACACCTTC. The chain is built from TRBV29-1 and TRBJ1-2; TRBD1 is a possible D gene (6 bases). The CDR3 covers 14 residues. Germline V gene lookup returns CDR1 SQVTM and CDR2 ANQGSEA. Trimming removed 6 bases at V and 4 bases at J, with 18 bases between. Full variable domain (outside the CDR3, taken from reference TRBV29-1 and TRBJ1-2): SAVISQKPSRDICQRGTSLTIQCQVDSQVTMMFWYRQQPGQSLTLIATANQGSEATYESGFVIDKFPISRPNLTFSTLTVSNMSPEDSSIYLCSVPPRTELYGYTFGSGTRLTVV.

The chain links TRBV9 to TRBJ2-3; D not resolved. Trimming took 0 bases from V and 6 from J, leaving 2 bases between them. CDR1 is SGDLS and CDR2 is YYNGEE in the germline V gene. This CDR3 spans 11 amino acids. The CDR3 coding sequence is TGTGCCAGCAGCGTAGAGGATACGCAGTATTTT. This gives the protein CASSVEDTQYF.

This clone showed up just a few times. The chain combines TRBV10-3 with TRBJ2-2; the D gene is possibly TRBD1 (6 bases). V dropped 7 bases and J dropped 7 bases, with 22 bases sitting between them. CDR3 length: 16 amino acids. Per germline, CDR1 ENHRY and CDR2 SYGVKD. CDR3 in DNA: TGTGCCATCACCAACGGACAGCCCCCGGCGGGCGGGGAGCTGTTTTTT. It is translated as CAITNGQPPAGGELFF.

The V gene is TRBV28, the J gene TRBJ2-7; D is possibly TRBD2 (5 bases). The V end lost 4 bases, the J end lost 7 bases, and 17 bases lay between the germline ends. This CDR3 contains 14 residues. Germline assignment: CDR1 MDHEN and CDR2 SYDVKM. Written as DNA, the CDR3 is TGTGCCAGCAGTTCTAGACTGGCCTCGGGAGAGCAGTACTTC. As protein: CASSSRLASGEQYF. The full variable domain, its missing parts supplied by reference TRBV28 and TRBJ2-7, is DVKVTQSSRYLVKRTGEKVFLECVQDMDHENMFWYRQDPGLGLRLIYFSYDVKMKEKGDIPEGYSVSREKKERFSLILESASTNQTSMYLCASSSRLASGEQYFGPGTRLTVT.

This sequence joins TRBV27 and TRBJ2-1, with unresolved D. The CDR3 covers 14 residues. The germline V and J ends were trimmed by 3 bases and 8 bases, with 14 bases remaining between them. Germline assignment: CDR1 MNHEY and CDR2 SMNVEV (reference sequence). CDR3 loop: CASSFRTLGYEQFF. The CDR3 DNA reads as TGTGCCAGCAGTTTTAGGACCCTCGGATATGAGCAGTTCTTC.

The chain couples TRBV5-4 to TRBJ2-3, with 7 bases that match TRBD2. The CDR3 spans 15 residues. V lost 1 base, J lost 6 bases, and 8 bases stayed unmatched. Germline V gene lookup returns CDR1 SGHNT and CDR2 YYREEE (reference sequence). The CDR3: CASSLIIAGRDTQYF. CDR3 in DNA: TGTGCCAGCAGCTTGATCATAGCGGGTCGCGATACGCAGTATTTT.

J is TRBJ1-2 and V is TRBV29-1, with a weak D call TRBD1 (5 bases). CDR1 and CDR2 from the germline V gene are SQVTM and ANQGSEA. The CDR3 covers 13 residues. With 6 bases removed from V and 4 bases from J, the gap between germline ends came to 15 bases. The CDR3 loop is CSVRPGRSYGYTF. In DNA, the CDR3 is TGCAGCGTGAGACCGGGACGGTCCTATGGCTACACCTTC. The entire variable domain, with the rest obtained from reference TRBV29-1 and TRBJ1-2, is as follows: SAVISQKPSRDICQRGTSLTIQCQVDSQVTMMFWYRQQPGQSLTLIATANQGSEATYESGFVIDKFPISRPNLTFSTLTVSNMSPEDSSIYLCSVRPGRSYGYTFGSGTRLTVV.

This clone has more than one count but fewer than ten. This chain connects TRBV10-3 to TRBJ2-6; D possibly uses TRBD1 or TRBD2 (5 bases each). The germline CDR1 and CDR2 sequences are ENHRY and SYGVKD. The CDR3 runs 17 residues. V dropped 3 bases and J dropped 0 bases, with 12 bases sitting between them. CDR3 in DNA: TGTGCCATCAGTGACCCGGGACGCCGCTCTGGGGCCAACGTCCTGACTTTC. The encoded protein is CAISDPGRRSGANVLTF.